In this sample, the clone carrying this TCR beta chain turned up a few times. As yet, its antigen is unknown. In germline, CDR1 is SGHAT, CDR2 FQDESV (reference sequence). Trimming took 0 bases from V and 1 from J; bases not matched to a gene: 1. The CDR3 spans 17 residues. These data belong to a study of T cells in Graves' hyperthyroidism and ophthalmopathy. General study points: Most thyroid clonotypes expanded above 0.001 appeared in blood too.

The study left out patients who had uncontrolled infection, other autoimmune disease, pregnancy or lactation. Regions amplified from RNA transcripts were the TCR beta CDR3 regions. Using the HTBI primer set, a first-round RT-PCR was run on the TCR CDR3. TCRdb processed the multiplex PCR reads anew with MiXCR; each CDR3 protein has one entry. The table includes 700,000 or so distinct CDR3 sequences, about a sixth detected once. This rearrangement joins TRBV11-1 to TRBJ2-2, with 11 bases that match TRBD1. Sequenced: blood. This receptor was taken from a man between 18 and 29 years old with Graves' hyperthyroidism. DNA of the CDR3: TGTGCCAGCAGCTTAGCCGGGACAGGGGGGAACACCGGGGAGCTGTTTTTT. Protein sequence: CASSLAGTGGNTGELFF.